This TCR beta chain was sequenced for a study of T-cell reconstitution after alpha-beta-depleted transplantation in children. Germline loops: CDR1 MGHRA, CDR2 YSYEKL. The CDR3 extends over 15 amino acids. Trimming pared 4 bases from V and 2 bases from J, leaving 14 bases between. Molecular barcoding with unique molecular identifiers was used for the TCRbeta library. TCRdb reprocessed the PCR reads via MiXCR and lists one record per CDR3 protein. The repertoire holds about 270,000 distinct CDR3 sequences, 9.5% to 10% seen once, with about 9.5% in the top ten. This clonotype has more than one count but fewer than ten.

The sequences come from PBMCs from the stem cell graft donor, collected from the stem cell graft. This receptor was obtained from a human donor who donated a stem cell graft to a child with SCID. The V call is TRBV4-1, the J call TRBJ1-2; D not resolved. Written as DNA, the CDR3 is TGCGCCAGCAGCCCCCAAGCGGCGGGCAACTATGGCTACACCTTC. Protein: CASSPQAAGNYGYTF.